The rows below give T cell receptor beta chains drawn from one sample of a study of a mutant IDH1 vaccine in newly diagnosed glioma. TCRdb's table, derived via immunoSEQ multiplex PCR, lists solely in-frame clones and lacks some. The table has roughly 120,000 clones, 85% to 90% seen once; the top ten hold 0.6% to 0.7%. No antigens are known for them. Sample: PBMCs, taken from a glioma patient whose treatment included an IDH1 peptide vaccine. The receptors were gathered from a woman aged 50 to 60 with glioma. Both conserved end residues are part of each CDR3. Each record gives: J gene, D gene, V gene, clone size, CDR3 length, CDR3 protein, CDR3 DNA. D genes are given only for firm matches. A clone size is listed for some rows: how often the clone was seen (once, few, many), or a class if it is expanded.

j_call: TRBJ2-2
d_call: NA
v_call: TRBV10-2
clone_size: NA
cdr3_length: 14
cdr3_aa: CATPMGANTGELFF
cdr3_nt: TGCGCCACCCCAATGGGAGCTAACACCGGGGAGCTGTTTTTT

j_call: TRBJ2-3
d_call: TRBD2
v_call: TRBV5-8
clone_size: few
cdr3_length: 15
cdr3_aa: CASSLRGLGKDPQYF
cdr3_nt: TGTGCCAGCAGCTTGAGGGGACTAGGCAAGGATCCGCAGTATTTT

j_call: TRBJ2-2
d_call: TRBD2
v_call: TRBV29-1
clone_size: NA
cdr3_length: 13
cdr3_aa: CSVQLAGGGELFF
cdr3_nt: TGCAGCGTTCAGCTAGCGGGAGGCGGGGAGCTGTTTTTT

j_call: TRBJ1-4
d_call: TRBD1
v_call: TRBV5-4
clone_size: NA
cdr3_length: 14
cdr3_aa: CASSPGQDTEKLFF
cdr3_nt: TGTGCCAGCAGCCCTGGACAGGATACTGAAAAACTGTTTTTT

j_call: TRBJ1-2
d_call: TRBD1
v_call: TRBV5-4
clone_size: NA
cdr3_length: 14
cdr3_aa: CASSTGQGAYGYTF
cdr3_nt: TGTGCCAGCAGCACCGGACAGGGCGCCTATGGCTACACCTTC

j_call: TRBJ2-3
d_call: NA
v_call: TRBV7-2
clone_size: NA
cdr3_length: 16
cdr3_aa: CASSFKGGSSTDTQYF
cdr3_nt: TGTGCCAGCAGCTTCAAGGGGGGGTCTAGCACAGATACGCAGTATTTT

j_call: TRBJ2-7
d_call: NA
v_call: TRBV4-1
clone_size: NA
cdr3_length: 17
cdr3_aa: CASAGASETALGYEQYF
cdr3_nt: TGCGCCAGCGCCGGGGCTAGCGAGACCGCATTGGGGTACGAGCAGTACTTC

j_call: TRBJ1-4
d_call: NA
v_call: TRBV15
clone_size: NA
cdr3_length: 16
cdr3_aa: CATSRDGGTNNEKLFF
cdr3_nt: TGTGCCACCAGCAGAGATGGTGGGACCAATAATGAAAAACTGTTTTTT

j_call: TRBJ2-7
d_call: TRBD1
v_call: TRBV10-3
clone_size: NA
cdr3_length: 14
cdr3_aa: CAISEGDSSYEQYF
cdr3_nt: TGTGCCATCAGTGAGGGGGACAGCTCCTACGAGCAGTACTTC

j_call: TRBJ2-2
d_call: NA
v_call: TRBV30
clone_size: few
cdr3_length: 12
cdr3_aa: CAWRWQFGELFF
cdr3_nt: TGTGCCTGGAGATGGCAGTTCGGGGAGCTGTTTTTT

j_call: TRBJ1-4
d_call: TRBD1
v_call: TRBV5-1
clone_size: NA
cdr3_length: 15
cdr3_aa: CASSRTGGGNEKLFF
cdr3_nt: TGCGCCAGCAGCCGAACAGGGGGCGGGAATGAAAAACTGTTTTTT

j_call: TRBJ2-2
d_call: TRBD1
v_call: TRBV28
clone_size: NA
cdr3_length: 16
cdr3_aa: CASSSSGTGRTGELFF
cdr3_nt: TGTGCCAGCAGTTCCTCCGGGACAGGGCGGACCGGGGAGCTGTTTTTT

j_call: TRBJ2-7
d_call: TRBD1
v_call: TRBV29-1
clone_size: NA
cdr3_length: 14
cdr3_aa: CSVIAGTALYEQYF
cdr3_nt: TGTAGCGTTATTGCCGGGACAGCCCTCTACGAGCAGTACTTC

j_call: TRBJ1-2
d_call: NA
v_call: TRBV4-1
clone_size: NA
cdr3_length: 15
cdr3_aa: CASSQPTGANYGYTF
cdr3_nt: TGCGCCAGCAGCCAACCGACAGGAGCTAACTATGGCTACACCTTC

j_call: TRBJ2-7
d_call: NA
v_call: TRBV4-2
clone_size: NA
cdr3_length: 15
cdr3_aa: CASSQERTESYEQYF
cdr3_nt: TGTGCCAGCAGCCAAGAACGGACGGAATCCTACGAGCAGTACTTC

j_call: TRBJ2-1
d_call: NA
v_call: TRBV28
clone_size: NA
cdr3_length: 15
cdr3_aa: CASSPQDSSYNEQFF
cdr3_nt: TGTGCCAGCAGTCCACAGGACAGCTCCTACAATGAGCAGTTCTTC

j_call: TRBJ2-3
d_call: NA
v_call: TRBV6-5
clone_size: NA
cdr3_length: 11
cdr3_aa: CASSYSDTQYF
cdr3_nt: TGTGCCAGCAGTTATTCGGATACGCAGTATTTT

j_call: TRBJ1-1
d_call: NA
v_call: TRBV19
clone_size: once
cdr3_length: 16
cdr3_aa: CASSIYEGPPNTEAFF
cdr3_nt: TGTGCCAGTAGTATATACGAGGGACCACCTAACACTGAAGCTTTCTTT

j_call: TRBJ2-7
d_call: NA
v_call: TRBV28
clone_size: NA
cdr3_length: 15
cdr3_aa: CASSPRWSPIYEQYF
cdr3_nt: TGTGCCAGCAGTCCCAGATGGAGTCCGATCTACGAGCAGTACTTC

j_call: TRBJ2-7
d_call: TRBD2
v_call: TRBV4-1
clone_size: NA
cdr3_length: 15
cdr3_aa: CASSQEPSGPYEQYF
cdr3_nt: TGCGCCAGCAGCCAAGAGCCTAGCGGGCCCTACGAGCAGTACTTC

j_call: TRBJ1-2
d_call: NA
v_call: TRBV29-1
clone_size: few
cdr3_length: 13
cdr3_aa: CSVEEPRSSGYTF
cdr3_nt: TGCAGCGTTGAGGAGCCACGTAGCAGTGGCTACACCTTC

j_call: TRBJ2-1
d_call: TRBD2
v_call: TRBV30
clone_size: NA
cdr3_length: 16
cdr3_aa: CAWSVGASGRAGEQFF
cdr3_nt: TGTGCCTGGAGTGTAGGGGCTAGCGGGAGGGCCGGTGAGCAGTTCTTC

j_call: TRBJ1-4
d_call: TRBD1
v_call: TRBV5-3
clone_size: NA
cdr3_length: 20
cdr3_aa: CARSRPISRGQNGTNEKLFF
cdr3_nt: TGTGCCAGAAGCCGACCGATCAGCAGGGGGCAAAACGGAACTAATGAAAAACTGTTTTTT

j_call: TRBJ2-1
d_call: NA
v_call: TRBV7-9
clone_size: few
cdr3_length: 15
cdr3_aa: CASSLGEWGVVEQFF
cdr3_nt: TGTGCCAGCAGCTTAGGTGAATGGGGGGTTGTGGAGCAGTTCTTC

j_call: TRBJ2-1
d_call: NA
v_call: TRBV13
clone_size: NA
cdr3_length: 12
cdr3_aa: CASSFRVREQFF
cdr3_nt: TGTGCCAGCAGCTTCAGGGTTAGGGAGCAGTTCTTC

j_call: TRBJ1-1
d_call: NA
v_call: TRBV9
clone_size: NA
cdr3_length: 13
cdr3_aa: CASSVGRNTEAFF
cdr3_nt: TGTGCCAGCAGCGTAGGTCGGAACACTGAAGCTTTCTTT

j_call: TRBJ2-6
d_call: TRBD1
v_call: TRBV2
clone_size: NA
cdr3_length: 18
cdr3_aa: CASSERGTGGPGANVLTF
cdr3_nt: TGTGCCAGCAGTGAACGGGGTACAGGGGGCCCCGGGGCCAACGTCCTGACTTTC

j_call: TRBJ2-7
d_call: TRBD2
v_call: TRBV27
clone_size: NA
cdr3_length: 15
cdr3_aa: CASSLIAGNPYEQYF
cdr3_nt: TGTGCCAGCAGTCTCATAGCGGGGAACCCCTACGAGCAGTACTTC

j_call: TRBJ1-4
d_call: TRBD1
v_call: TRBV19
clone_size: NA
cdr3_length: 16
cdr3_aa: CASRGTGGAPSEKLFF
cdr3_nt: TGTGCCAGTAGAGGGACAGGGGGCGCCCCGAGTGAAAAACTGTTTTTT

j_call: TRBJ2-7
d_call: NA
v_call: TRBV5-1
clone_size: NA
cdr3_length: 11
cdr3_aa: CASSFTGEQYF
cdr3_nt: TGCGCCAGCAGCTTTACGGGCGAGCAGTACTTC

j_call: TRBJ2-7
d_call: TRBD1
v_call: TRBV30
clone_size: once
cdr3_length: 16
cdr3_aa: CAWSPNKGTGFFEQYF
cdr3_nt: TGTGCCTGGAGTCCGAATAAGGGGACAGGGTTCTTCGAGCAGTACTTC

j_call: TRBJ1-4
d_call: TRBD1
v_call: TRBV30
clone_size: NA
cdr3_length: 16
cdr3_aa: CAWSVASTGGTEKLFF
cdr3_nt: TGTGCCTGGAGTGTAGCATCGACAGGGGGTACCGAAAAACTGTTTTTT

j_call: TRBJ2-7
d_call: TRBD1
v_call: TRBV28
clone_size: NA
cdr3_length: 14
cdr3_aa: CASNNRDSSYEQYF
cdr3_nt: TGTGCCAGCAACAACCGGGACAGTTCCTACGAGCAGTACTTC

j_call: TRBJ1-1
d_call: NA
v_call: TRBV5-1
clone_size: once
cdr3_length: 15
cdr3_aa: CASTSASPGGTEAFF
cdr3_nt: TGCGCCAGCACCTCTGCTTCACCGGGGGGGACTGAAGCTTTCTTT

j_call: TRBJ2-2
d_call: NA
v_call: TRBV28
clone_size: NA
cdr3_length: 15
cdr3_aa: CASSFDSSNTGELFF
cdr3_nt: TGTGCCAGCAGTTTTGATAGTTCCAACACCGGGGAGCTGTTTTTT

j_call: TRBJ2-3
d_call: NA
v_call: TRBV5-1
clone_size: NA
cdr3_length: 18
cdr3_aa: CASSLATAGRASTDTQYF
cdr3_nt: TGCGCCAGCAGCTTGGCGACCGCGGGCCGCGCTAGCACAGATACGCAGTATTTT

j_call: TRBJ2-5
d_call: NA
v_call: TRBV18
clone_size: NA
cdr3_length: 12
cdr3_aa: CASSPGGETQYF
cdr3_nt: TGTGCCAGCTCACCAGGAGGGGAGACCCAGTACTTC

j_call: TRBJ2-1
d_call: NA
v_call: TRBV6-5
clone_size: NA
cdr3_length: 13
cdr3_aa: CASSPNRYNEQFF
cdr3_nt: TGTGCCAGCAGTCCCAACCGCTACAATGAGCAGTTCTTC

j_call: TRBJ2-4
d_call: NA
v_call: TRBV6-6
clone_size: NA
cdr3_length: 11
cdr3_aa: CATKRQNIQYF
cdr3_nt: TGTGCCACAAAAAGGCAAAACATTCAGTACTTC

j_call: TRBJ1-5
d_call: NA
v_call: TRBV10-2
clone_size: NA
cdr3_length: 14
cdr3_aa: CASKEGGSNQPQHF
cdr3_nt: TGCGCCAGCAAAGAAGGGGGGAGCAATCAGCCCCAGCATTTT

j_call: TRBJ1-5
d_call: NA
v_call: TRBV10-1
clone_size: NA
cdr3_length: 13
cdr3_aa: CASSDGPNQPQHF
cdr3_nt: TGCGCCAGCAGTGACGGGCCCAATCAGCCCCAGCATTTT

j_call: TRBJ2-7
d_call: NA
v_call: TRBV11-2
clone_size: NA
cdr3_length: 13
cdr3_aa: CASGRLLPYEQYF
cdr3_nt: TGTGCCAGCGGGAGGCTGCTACCCTACGAGCAGTACTTC

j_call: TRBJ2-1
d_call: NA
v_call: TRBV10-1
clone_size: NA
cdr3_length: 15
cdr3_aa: CASSDGYDSYNEQFF
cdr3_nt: TGCGCCAGCAGTGATGGTTACGACTCCTACAATGAGCAGTTCTTC

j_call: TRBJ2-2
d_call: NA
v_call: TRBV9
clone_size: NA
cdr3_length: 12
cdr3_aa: CASRGRVGELFF
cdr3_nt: TGTGCCAGCAGGGGTAGGGTGGGGGAGCTGTTTTTT

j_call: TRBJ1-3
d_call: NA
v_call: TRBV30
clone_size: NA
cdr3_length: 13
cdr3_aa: CAWNRGLGNTIYF
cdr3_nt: TGTGCCTGGAACCGTGGGCTAGGAAACACCATATATTTT

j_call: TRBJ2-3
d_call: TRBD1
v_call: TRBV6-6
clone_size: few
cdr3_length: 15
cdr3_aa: CASSPGTGVTDTQYF
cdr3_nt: TGTGCCAGCAGTCCCGGGACAGGGGTCACAGATACGCAGTATTTT

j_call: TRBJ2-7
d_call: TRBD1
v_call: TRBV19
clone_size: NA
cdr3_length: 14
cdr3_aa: CASRVGTGSYEQYF
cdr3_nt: TGTGCCAGTAGAGTCGGGACAGGCTCCTACGAGCAGTACTTC

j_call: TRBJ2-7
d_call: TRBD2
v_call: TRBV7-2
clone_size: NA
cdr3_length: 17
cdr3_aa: CASSLGGGTSGGYEQYF
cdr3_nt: TGTGCCAGCAGCCTAGGGGGTGGGACTAGCGGGGGTTACGAGCAGTACTTC

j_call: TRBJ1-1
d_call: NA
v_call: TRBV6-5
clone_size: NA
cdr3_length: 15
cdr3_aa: CASRLTSGVGTEAFF
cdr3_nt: TGTGCCAGCAGGTTAACTTCAGGGGTGGGGACTGAAGCTTTCTTT